These T cell receptor beta chains were read from a single sample in a study of T cell responses to AZD1222 COVID-19 vaccine. Measured with immunoSEQ multiplex PCR; TCRdb has only the in-frame clones, and not every one. The sample has about 56,000 clones; approximately 85% are singletons. This specimen consisted of peripheral blood, obtained on day 0 of AZD1222 vaccination. The receptors derive from an adult in good health. Each CDR3 is given with its conserved first and last residue. D genes are given only for firm matches. Size is omitted from some rows. Given values are once, few, many or a class for expanded clones.

d_call	v_call	clone_size	j_call	cdr3_aa	cdr3_nt
.	TRBV11-3	.	TRBJ2-7	CASSLAVAREQYF	TGTGCCAGCAGCTTAGCCGTCGCCCGCGAGCAGTACTTC
.	TRBV9	few	TRBJ1-2	CASSVGSGYTF	TGTGCCAGCAGCGTCGGTTCTGGCTACACCTTC
TRBD2	TRBV2	.	TRBJ2-3	CASNLKGGGGDTQYF	TGTGCCAGCAATCTTAAGGGCGGGGGGGGAGATACGCAGTATTTT
TRBD1	TRBV6-5	medium-sized	TRBJ2-7	CASSYSRTGTFYEQYF	TGTGCCAGCAGTTACTCACGGACAGGGACTTTCTACGAGCAGTACTTC
TRBD1	TRBV7-8	.	TRBJ1-3	CASSAARTGRNSGNTIYF	TGTGCCAGCAGCGCCGCTCGGACAGGGCGAAACTCTGGAAACACCATATATTTT
.	TRBV18	.	TRBJ2-7	CASSHGTQEGYEQYF	TGTGCCAGCTCCCACGGGACACAAGAAGGCTACGAGCAGTACTTC
.	TRBV5-6	.	TRBJ1-2	CASSLLHGYTF	TGTGCCAGCAGCTTGCTACATGGCTACACCTTC
.	TRBV12-3/TRBV12-4	.	TRBJ1-1	CASSQQGKTEAFF	TGTGCCAGCAGTCAACAGGGTAAGACTGAAGCTTTCTTT
.	TRBV4-1	.	TRBJ1-4	CASSQARGTRDLGIGEKLFF	TGCGCCAGCAGCCAAGCCCGCGGGACCCGGGATCTAGGCATCGGGGAAAAACTGTTTTTT
.	TRBV5-3	.	TRBJ1-1	CARSLNQGQYPEAFF	TGTGCCAGAAGCCTGAATCAGGGGCAATACCCAGAAGCTTTCTTT
.	TRBV4-1	.	TRBJ1-6	CATKEGSGFVGSPLHF	TGCGCCACCAAAGAGGGATCAGGGTTCGTAGGTTCACCCCTCCACTTT
TRBD1	TRBV6-1	.	TRBJ1-2	CASSAEGRRQGYGYTF	TGTGCCAGCAGTGCCGAAGGGAGGCGACAGGGTTATGGCTACACCTTC
TRBD1	TRBV6-5	.	TRBJ2-7	CASSYRDRDYEQYF	TGTGCCAGCAGTTACCGGGACAGGGACTACGAGCAGTACTTC
TRBD1	TRBV15	.	TRBJ2-3	CATSEGQGQFDTQYF	TGTGCCACCAGCGAAGGACAGGGACAATTTGATACGCAGTATTTT
.	TRBV3-1/TRBV3-2	.	TRBJ2-3	CASSQDTIADTQYF	TGTGCCAGCAGCCAAGATACAATCGCAGATACGCAGTATTTT
.	TRBV11-2	.	TRBJ1-1	CASSQLERAFF	TGTGCCAGCAGCCAATTAGAGCGAGCTTTCTTT
.	TRBV2	.	TRBJ1-2	CASSEAPGRRIYGYTF	TGTGCCAGCAGTGAAGCGCCTGGACGGCGAATCTATGGCTACACCTTC
TRBD1	TRBV5-8	.	TRBJ1-2	CASSNGQGVINGYTF	TGTGCCAGCAGCAATGGACAGGGGGTAATCAACGGCTACACCTTC
TRBD1	TRBV5-5	.	TRBJ1-1	CASSLMDRGPYTEAFF	TGTGCCAGCAGCTTGATGGACAGGGGTCCGTACACTGAAGCTTTCTTT
.	TRBV7-2	.	TRBJ1-5	CASSKYSSNQPQHF	TGTGCCAGCAGCAAGTATAGTAGCAATCAGCCCCAGCATTTT
.	TRBV24-1	.	TRBJ1-5	CATSTIFNQPQHF	TGTGCCACCAGCACAATATTCAATCAGCCCCAGCATTTT
.	TRBV18	.	TRBJ2-3	CASSPSVDTQYF	TGTGCCAGCTCACCTTCGGTAGATACGCAGTATTTT
TRBD1	TRBV11-2	.	TRBJ2-2	CASSFRGTGGGSGELFF	TGTGCCAGCAGCTTCAGAGGCACAGGGGGCGGGTCCGGGGAGCTGTTTTTT
.	TRBV29-1	.	TRBJ2-7	CSVGATGTPTKQYF	TGCAGCGTGGGGGCCACAGGAACCCCTACGAAGCAGTACTTC